This T cell receptor (beta chain) was found in a study of blood T cell repertoires in COVID-19. Across the study: There were acute and convalescent COVID-19 samples, and they came from the United States, Italy and Spain. PBMCs, B-cell-depleted T cells, or T cells provided the cDNA or gDNA that made up the material.

The CDR3 consists of 13 residues. Germline CDR1 is SGHKS and CDR2 is YYEKEE (reference sequence). V trimming: 4 bases; J trimming: 6 bases; junction bases outside the gene matches: 6. As processed by the authors: Amplified reference gene primers provided the basis for estimating nucleated cell counts. TCRdb's copy holds only in-frame clones and misses some; the assay was immunoSEQ multiplex PCR. D and trimming come from the DNA, and the V and J calls and clone size come from that table. Of over 600,000 clones in the sample, 70% to 90% are singletons; the top ten hold roughly 0.25%. The sequence was obtained from a woman in her late teens or twenties with acute or convalescent COVID-19. The sequencing sample was made of peripheral blood. The genes are TRBV5-5 and TRBJ1-1; TRBD1 matches 7 bases. This CDR3 reads CASSDIGTAEAFF. CDR3 nucleotides: TGTGCCAGCAGCGATATAGGGACAGCTGAAGCTTTCTTT.